Listed below are T cell receptor beta chains from one sample, sequenced in a study of blood T cell repertoires in COVID-19. Data came from immunoSEQ multiplex PCR; TCRdb stores just in-frame clones and leaves some out. The table lists around 220,000 clones, roughly 82% of them singletons. Material for sequencing was peripheral blood. These receptors were taken from a woman older than 75 with active or convalescent COVID-19. CDR3s include the opening cysteine and the closing phenylalanine or tryptophan. The D gene is left open where the match is weak. Size is stated for part of the rows, as once, few or many counts, or as a class when the clone is expanded.

d_gene: NA; abundance: NA; j_gene: TRBJ1-1; v_gene: TRBV3-1/TRBV3-2; CDR3nt: TGTGCCAGCAGCCAAGATCAGGGAAACACTGAAGCTTTCTTT; CDR3aa: CASSQDQGNTEAFF
d_gene: NA; abundance: NA; j_gene: TRBJ2-7; v_gene: TRBV29-1; CDR3nt: TGCAGCGTTGGGCCCCTCCGAGGCGAGCAGTACTTC; CDR3aa: CSVGPLRGEQYF
d_gene: NA; abundance: NA; j_gene: TRBJ1-1; v_gene: TRBV19; CDR3nt: TGTGCCAGTAGTATAGATGGTTCGGAGGAAGCTTTCTTT; CDR3aa: CASSIDGSEEAFF
d_gene: TRBD2; abundance: NA; j_gene: TRBJ2-3; v_gene: TRBV15; CDR3nt: TGTGCCACCAGCAGATCTAGCGGGGCCACAGATACGCAGTATTTT; CDR3aa: CATSRSSGATDTQYF
d_gene: NA; abundance: NA; j_gene: TRBJ1-1; v_gene: TRBV5-1; CDR3nt: TGCGCCAGCAGCTCCGCCGGGCCCGGGGAGAGGACTGAAGCTTTCTTT; CDR3aa: CASSSAGPGERTEAFF
d_gene: NA; abundance: NA; j_gene: TRBJ2-5; v_gene: TRBV6-5; CDR3nt: TGTGCCAGCAGGGTCGGCCAAGAGACCCAGTACTTC; CDR3aa: CASRVGQETQYF
d_gene: NA; abundance: NA; j_gene: TRBJ1-2; v_gene: TRBV6-5; CDR3nt: TGTGCCAGCTGTCTTCGCCCAGGGGACGGGAATGGCTACACCTTC; CDR3aa: CASCLRPGDGNGYTF
d_gene: TRBD1; abundance: NA; j_gene: TRBJ1-2; v_gene: TRBV2; CDR3nt: TGTGCCAGACAACCGCCGACAGGGTTCTATGGCTACACCTTC; CDR3aa: CARQPPTGFYGYTF
d_gene: TRBD2; abundance: NA; j_gene: TRBJ2-7; v_gene: TRBV4-1; CDR3nt: TGCGCCAGCAGCCCAACGGGGCTAGCGGGGGCCAGAACCTACGAGCAGTACTTC; CDR3aa: CASSPTGLAGARTYEQYF
d_gene: NA; abundance: NA; j_gene: TRBJ1-4; v_gene: TRBV10-3; CDR3nt: TGTGCCACCGCGGGCCCAACTAATGAAAAACTGTTTTTT; CDR3aa: CATAGPTNEKLFF
d_gene: NA; abundance: NA; j_gene: TRBJ2-7; v_gene: TRBV25-1; CDR3nt: TGTGCCAGCAGCCCAGGAGGGGCGGGTTTGCCCTACGAGCAGTACTTC; CDR3aa: CASSPGGAGLPYEQYF
d_gene: TRBD2; abundance: NA; j_gene: TRBJ2-3; v_gene: TRBV11-2; CDR3nt: TGTGCCAGCAGCTCGTATAGCGCTTGGGAGGGCCGCACAGATACGCAGTATTTT; CDR3aa: CASSSYSAWEGRTDTQYF
d_gene: NA; abundance: NA; j_gene: TRBJ1-1; v_gene: TRBV27; CDR3nt: TGTGCCAGCAGTAGACGCACAGGGTTCGACACTGAAGCTTTCTTT; CDR3aa: CASSRRTGFDTEAFF
d_gene: TRBD1; abundance: NA; j_gene: TRBJ1-5; v_gene: TRBV7-2; CDR3nt: TGTGCCAGCAGCGTAGACAGGGACGGACCCCAGCATTTT; CDR3aa: CASSVDRDGPQHF
d_gene: NA; abundance: NA; j_gene: TRBJ2-7; v_gene: TRBV2; CDR3nt: TGTGCCAGCAGTGAAAGTAATGGCTTCAACGAGCAGTACTTC; CDR3aa: CASSESNGFNEQYF
d_gene: NA; abundance: once; j_gene: TRBJ1-5; v_gene: TRBV27; CDR3nt: TGTGCCAGCAGCCCAGGGGATAGCAATCAGCCCCAGCATTTT; CDR3aa: CASSPGDSNQPQHF
d_gene: NA; abundance: NA; j_gene: TRBJ2-2; v_gene: TRBV5-1; CDR3nt: TGCGCCAGCAGCTTGCAGGGCCAAGGCGGGGAGCTGTTTTTT; CDR3aa: CASSLQGQGGELFF
d_gene: TRBD1; abundance: NA; j_gene: TRBJ1-5; v_gene: TRBV3-1/TRBV3-2; CDR3nt: TGTGCCAGCAGCTACGGGACAGGCAATCAGCCCCAGCATTTT; CDR3aa: CASSYGTGNQPQHF
d_gene: TRBD1; abundance: few; j_gene: TRBJ2-7; v_gene: TRBV5-1; CDR3nt: TGCGCCAGCAGCTTTCTCGGGACAGGGGGCAACGAGCAGTACTTC; CDR3aa: CASSFLGTGGNEQYF
d_gene: TRBD1; abundance: NA; j_gene: TRBJ2-2; v_gene: TRBV6-6; CDR3nt: TGTGCCAGCAGAAAAGGACAGGGGTTCCCCGGGGAGCTGTTTTTT; CDR3aa: CASRKGQGFPGELFF
d_gene: TRBD1; abundance: NA; j_gene: TRBJ1-2; v_gene: TRBV28; CDR3nt: TGTGCCGCGAAGCGTGGGGGGACAGGAGGTCACTATGGCTACACCTTC; CDR3aa: CAAKRGGTGGHYGYTF
d_gene: NA; abundance: NA; j_gene: TRBJ2-1; v_gene: TRBV6-2/TRBV6-3; CDR3nt: TGTGCCAGCAGTTATGGTAGACTAGATTACAATGAGCAGTTCTTC; CDR3aa: CASSYGRLDYNEQFF
d_gene: TRBD1; abundance: NA; j_gene: TRBJ1-1; v_gene: TRBV19; CDR3nt: TGTGCCAGTAGTAGGGACAGGGGGTACACTGAAGCTTTCTTT; CDR3aa: CASSRDRGYTEAFF
d_gene: NA; abundance: once; j_gene: TRBJ2-5; v_gene: TRBV2; CDR3nt: TGTGCCAGCGGGCGCCTAGAGACCCAGTACTTC; CDR3aa: CASGRLETQYF
d_gene: TRBD1; abundance: NA; j_gene: TRBJ2-7; v_gene: TRBV5-1; CDR3nt: TGCGCCAGCAGCTTGGCCGTAGGGACAGCCACCTACGAGCAGTACTTC; CDR3aa: CASSLAVGTATYEQYF
d_gene: TRBD1; abundance: NA; j_gene: TRBJ1-5; v_gene: TRBV30; CDR3nt: TGTGCCTGGAGTAAACAGGGGGGAGAGCCCCAGCATTTT; CDR3aa: CAWSKQGGEPQHF
d_gene: NA; abundance: NA; j_gene: TRBJ1-4; v_gene: TRBV5-1; CDR3nt: TGCGCCAGCAGCTTGGGCCAGCGAGGGGAAAAACTGTTTTTT; CDR3aa: CASSLGQRGEKLFF
d_gene: TRBD1; abundance: NA; j_gene: TRBJ1-4; v_gene: TRBV3-1/TRBV3-2; CDR3nt: TGTGCCAGCAGCCTTAGGACAGGTAAACTGTTTTTT; CDR3aa: CASSLRTGKLFF
d_gene: NA; abundance: NA; j_gene: TRBJ2-7; v_gene: TRBV27; CDR3nt: TGTGCCAGCAGTTTACAGGGGCAGGGATTCTCCTACGAGCAGTACTTC; CDR3aa: CASSLQGQGFSYEQYF
d_gene: TRBD1; abundance: NA; j_gene: TRBJ2-4; v_gene: TRBV2; CDR3nt: TGTGCCACCTCGGGACAGAGACAAAACATTCAGTACTTC; CDR3aa: CATSGQRQNIQYF
d_gene: TRBD1; abundance: NA; j_gene: TRBJ1-2; v_gene: TRBV25-1; CDR3nt: TGTGCCAGCGGGCGCCTCGGGACAGACTATGGCTACACCTTC; CDR3aa: CASGRLGTDYGYTF
d_gene: NA; abundance: few; j_gene: TRBJ2-7; v_gene: TRBV24-1; CDR3nt: TGTGCCACCAGTGTGCGGAGCGAGCAGTACTTC; CDR3aa: CATSVRSEQYF
d_gene: NA; abundance: few; j_gene: TRBJ1-3; v_gene: TRBV28; CDR3nt: TGTGCCAGCAGTGTCGCAGGGGTGAGCTCTGGAAACACCATATATTTT; CDR3aa: CASSVAGVSSGNTIYF
d_gene: TRBD1; abundance: NA; j_gene: TRBJ2-7; v_gene: TRBV5-1; CDR3nt: TGCGCCAGCAGCTTAACCGGGACAGGGAATTCCGAGCAGTACTTC; CDR3aa: CASSLTGTGNSEQYF